This TCR beta chain stems from a study of identical twins. Study-wide results and caveats: Models underpredicted monozygotic twin sharing of out-of-frame TCR alpha. Beta out-of-frame sequences displayed a weaker excess of sharing between twins. Insertions were reduced in abundant cord blood beta clonotypes but not in memory repertoires.

Through template switching, a universal primer site was introduced, and the cDNA contained unique molecular identifiers. MiXCR, applied by TCRdb to the 5' RACE reads, yields one record per CDR3 protein. The sample records about 520,000 distinct CDR3 sequences, 20% to 25% being singletons. Notes on this clonotype: The target antigen is unknown.

This CDR3 is 13 amino acids long. V lost 6 bases to trimming and J lost 4 bases, with 12 bases between them. These data were likewise used in another study, on T cells expressing NK-cell markers.

The rearrangement uses TRBV12-3 or TRBV12-4 and TRBJ1-1, with a possible D match to TRBD1 (5 bases). The source material was CD4+ T cells sorted from blood. This clonotype originated in a woman between 18 and 30 years old in good health. In nucleotides, the CDR3 is TGTGCCAGCAGGGGTGATGGGGCCACTGAAGCTTTCTTT. Its protein product is CASRGDGATEAFF.